This TCR beta chain was sequenced in a study of cytomegalovirus exposure and HLA in healthy donors. Study context: Across some 400 genotyped donors, roughly 85% landed in the Caucasian-associated ancestry cluster. General study points: In most subjects, TCR beta sequences reportedly gave accurate predictions of HLA-A and HLA-B alleles. About 87% or about 30% of the time was how often most TCR beta V segments were productive, according to an earlier analysis.

Healthy individuals who donated bone marrow served as the donors. Germline V lookup: CDR1 SQVTM, CDR2 ANQGSEA. The CDR3 totals 13 residues. With 1 base removed from V and 0 bases from J, the gap between germline ends came to 6 bases. The primer mix had 60 Vbeta and 13 Jbeta primers. This table comes from immunoSEQ multiplex PCR, and its TCRdb copy is limited to in-frame clones, with some not included. Here the sample spans 200,000 to 250,000 clones, more than 70% being singletons. This clone is a singleton in its sample. Its antigen is undetermined. Specimen: PBMCs. This sequence joins TRBV29-1 and TRBJ1-2; D not resolved. The receptor's source is a human donor in good health. Here the CDR3 reads CSVEVSANYGYTF. Written as DNA, the CDR3 is TGCAGCGTTGAAGTGTCTGCTAACTATGGCTACACCTTC.